The clone carrying this TCR beta chain was recorded a few times. No antigen is known for it. The sample is drawn from a study of CD8+ T cells in alopecia areata. Looking at the study overall: Severity of treated patients was scored by affected scalp percentage. Findings and caveats of the study: Affected lesional scalp, above all in alopecia totalis/universalis, was more clonal than normal scalp.

V was trimmed by 0 bases and J by 1 base, leaving 8 bases between them. Germline-derived CDR1 and CDR2 are LGHNA and YNFKEQ. This CDR3 is 15 amino acids long. Reverse transcription of extracted RNA yielded cDNA, which provided the sequencing template. Produced via immunoSEQ multiplex PCR; TCRdb's table is partial and in-frame only. Among around 6,900 clones listed, around two thirds were seen once. The treatment was: oral pan-JAK inhibitor, 5-10 mg twice daily. Collected material from alopecia areata patients comprised lesional scalp punch biopsies and peripheral blood. The chain recombines TRBV4-2 with TRBJ2-3, with no clear D. The source was skin, collected at week 4, from a patient treated with tofacitinib. The sequence was collected from a human donor with alopecia areata. CDR3 region: CASSQDLGRTDTQYF. The CDR3 region has the DNA TGTGCCAGCAGCCAAGATCTAGGGCGCACAGATACGCAGTATTTT.